This T cell receptor (beta chain) was documented in a study of T cell repertoires in cytomegalovirus infection. Study-level results: CMV-specific TCR beta clonotypes restricted by HLA-C dominated the ex vivo response. The cumulative frequency of public TCR beta families identified carriers of CMV plus the relevant HLA.

Concerning this clonotype itself: What it binds is unknown.

This CDR3 has 14 amino acids. V lost 7 bases, J lost 4 bases, and 15 bases lay in between. CDR1 LNHDA and CDR2 SQIVND come from the germline V gene (reference sequence). TCRdb reprocessed the reads with MiXCR, giving one entry per CDR3 protein. The table has fewer than 250,000 distinct CDR3 sequences, about 20% seen once. This chain connects TRBV19 to TRBJ2-3; D perhaps matches TRBD1 (5 bases). The source material was CD8+ T cells from PBMCs. The source is a human donor in good health (CMV status not recorded). Some clones in this sample may be carry-over from other donors' samples. The CDR3 loop reads CASTTARVADTQYF. The CDR3 DNA sequence: TGTGCCAGTACCACCGCCAGGGTTGCAGATACGCAGTATTTT.